The clone carrying this T cell receptor (beta chain) has just a few counts. Its antigen remains unknown. Germline V lookup: CDR1 LNHNV, CDR2 YYDKDF (reference sequence). The V end lost 5 bases, the J end lost 4 bases, and 3 bases lay between the germline ends. CDR3 length: 11 amino acids. The sample originates from a study of CD8 T cells in ankylosing spondylitis. Overall study findings and caveats: A motif of 7 to 9 highly homologous TCR beta variants was seen as apparently characteristic of ankylosing spondylitis blood. Previous work reported some of these motif variants in the synovial fluid and blood of reactive arthritis. A CD8+ phenotype characterized the disease-linked clones, which were relatively rare in peripheral blood. Disease-linked clones reportedly concentrated significantly in matched ankylosing spondylitis synovial fluid.

Making the TCR beta libraries involved quantitative 5'-RACE with molecular barcodes. TCRdb reprocessed the 5' RACE reads with MiXCR, giving one entry per CDR3 protein. The data contain 750,000 to 850,000 distinct CDR3 sequences, about 10% of them singletons. Specimen: blood, either unsorted or a sorted T cell fraction (not recorded which). V and J are TRBV15 and TRBJ2-1; D not resolved. This sequence originates from a male donor with ankylosing spondylitis. The CDR3 region has the DNA TGTGCCACCAGCGTGTACAATGAGCAGTTCTTC. Translating gives CATSVYNEQFF.